This paragraph covers one T cell receptor beta chain sequence. The data are from a study of CD8+ T cells in alopecia areata. cDNA serving as the sequencing template came from extracted, reverse transcribed RNA. Measured with immunoSEQ multiplex PCR; TCRdb has only the in-frame clones, and not every one. This sample has approximately 140,000 clones, with 47% found just once. The sequence was collected from a human donor with alopecia areata. The sequenced sample was CD4+ T cells sorted from blood.

The CDR3 is CASSYQQRPQYF. CDR3 DNA sequence: TGTGCCAGCAGTTACCAACAACGACCGCAGTATTTT. The rearrangement uses TRBV6-6 and TRBJ2-3; D is undetermined. The V gene's germline CDR1 is MNHNY and CDR2 SVGAGI (reference sequence). CDR3 size: 12 residues. Trimming removed 2 bases from V and 10 bases from J, with 10 bases in between.